The 24 T cell receptor beta chains below were found in one sample sequenced in a study of T cells in Graves' hyperthyroidism and ophthalmopathy. TCR beta CDR3 regions were amplified from RNA transcripts. In the first-round RT-PCR of the TCR CDR3, the HTBI primer set was used. TCRdb analysed the multiplex PCR reads with MiXCR anew, one entry per CDR3 protein. The sample has over 350,000 distinct CDR3 sequences, about 14% seen once; the top ten hold 28%. The sequencing input was blood. Every receptor here comes from a man in his fifties with Graves' ophthalmopathy.

This rearrangement joins TRBV11-2 to TRBJ2-1; 8 positions agree with TRBD2. The CDR3 consists of 16 residues. The V gene end was trimmed by 5 bases and the J gene end by 9 bases; junction bases not matched to a gene: 15. In germline, CDR1 is SGHAT, CDR2 FQNNGV. The CDR3 nucleotides are TGTGCCAGCAGCAAAGCACCGGGAGGGGTATTGAGTGAGCAGTTCTTC. Its protein product is CASSKAPGGVLSEQFF.

This clonotype occurred many times. V gene TRBV11-3 combines with J gene TRBJ2-3, with 10 bases lining up with TRBD2. This CDR3 has 16 residues. The V segment lost 5 bases and the J segment 2 bases; nucleotides outside the gene matches: 7. CDR1 is SGHNT, CDR2 YENEEA, per germline. The CDR3: CASSQKLAGATDTQYF. CDR3 nucleotide sequence: TGTGCCAGCAGCCAAAAGCTAGCGGGAGCCACAGATACGCAGTATTTT.

This chain connects TRBV28 to TRBJ1-2, with TRBD1 matching over 7 bases. Germline CDR1 and CDR2: MDHEN and SYDVKM. This CDR3 contains 14 residues. V was pared by 7 bases and J by 3 bases, with 8 bases of the junction left unmatched. The CDR3 sequence is CASKTGQLHYGYTF. As DNA, the CDR3 is TGTGCCAGCAAAACGGGACAGCTACACTATGGCTACACCTTC.

This clonotype was observed at least ten times. V and J are TRBV5-1 and TRBJ2-1; maybe TRBD1 (6 bases). The CDR3 sequence is 13 residues long. V was clipped by 7 bases and J by 7 bases, with 15 bases between them. CDR1 SGHRS and CDR2 YFSETQ come from the germline V gene. CDR3 amino acids: CASSQSRGNEQFF. DNA of the CDR3: TGCGCCAGCTCTCAGAGCAGGGGAAATGAGCAGTTCTTC.

At least ten counts were recorded for this clonotype. The chain has TRBV5-8 and TRBJ2-1; 11 bases line up with TRBD1. The germline gives CDR1 SGHTS, CDR2 YDEGEE. This CDR3 region has 17 residues. The V segment lost 3 bases and the J segment 3 bases; nucleotides outside the gene matches: 8. The CDR3 bases are TGTGCCAGCAGCTGGACCGGGACAGGGGGTCTCTACAATGAGCAGTTCTTC. As protein: CASSWTGTGGLYNEQFF. Variable domain in full (rest from reference TRBV5-8 and TRBJ2-1): EAGVTQSPTHLIKTRGQQATLRCSPISGHTSVYWYQQALGLGLQFLLWYDEGEERNRGNFPPRFSGRQFPNYSSELNVNALELEDSALYLCASSWTGTGGLYNEQFFGPGTRLTVL.

This clonotype was counted only a few times. This sequence joins TRBV9 and TRBJ1-2, with no clear D. Trimming took off 6 bases at V and 5 bases at J, with 11 bases between the two ends. CDR3 length: 12 residues. From germline, CDR1 is SGDLS and CDR2 YYNGEE. CDR3 DNA: TGTGCCAGCACCCCAACAGAGTATGGCTACACCTTC. This sequence encodes CASTPTEYGYTF. Using reference TRBV9 and TRBJ1-2 for the parts outside the CDR3, the full variable domain is DSGVTQTPKHLITATGQRVTLRCSPRSGDLSVYWYQQSLDQGLQFLIQYYNGEERAKGNILERFSAQQFPDLHSELNLSSLELGDSALYFCASTPTEYGYTFGSGTRLTVV.

This chain joins TRBV24-1 and TRBJ2-3; D unresolved. Germline V gene lookup returns CDR1 KGHDR and CDR2 SFDVKD. V was pared by 3 bases and J by 2 bases, with 8 bases between. This CDR3 is built from 14 residues. This chain's CDR3 is CATSDGTLTDTQYF. CDR3 nucleotides: TGTGCCACCAGTGATGGCACGCTCACAGATACGCAGTATTTT.

This clonotype appeared many times. The chain combines TRBV12-3 or TRBV12-4 with TRBJ2-1; 14 bases fit TRBD2. The CDR3 has 15 residues. The ends lost 6 bases at V and 7 bases at J; junction bases unmatched: 5. The CDR3, as DNA: TGTGCCAGCAGCTCGACTAGCGGGAGGGCTAATGAGCAGTTCTTC. Protein sequence: CASSSTSGRANEQFF.

Many counts were recorded for this clonotype. The chain is built from TRBV5-5 and TRBJ2-1, with a possible D match to TRBD1 (7 bases). V shed 4 bases and J shed 2 bases, with 13 bases lying between them. This CDR3 region has 15 residues. The germline gives CDR1 SGHKS, CDR2 YYEKEE (reference sequence). This chain's CDR3 is CASSGGGLTYNEQFF. The CDR3 coding sequence is TGTGCCAGCAGCGGAGGGGGCCTGACCTACAATGAGCAGTTCTTC. Drawing the rest from reference TRBV5-5 and TRBJ2-1, the complete variable domain is DAGVTQSPTHLIKTRGQQVTLRCSPISGHKSVSWYQQVLGQGPQFIFQYYEKEERGRGNFPDRFSARQFPNYSSELNVNALLLGDSALYLCASSGGGLTYNEQFFGPGTRLTVL.

This clonotype has ten or more counts. V is TRBV13 and J is TRBJ1-4; no clear D gene. The CDR3 totals 13 residues. V lost 5 bases to trimming and J lost 8 bases, with 12 bases between them. Germline assignment: CDR1 PRHDT and CDR2 FYEKMQ (reference sequence). CDR3 in amino acids: CASSTRPEEKLFF. Written as DNA, the CDR3 is TGTGCCAGCAGCACCCGACCTGAGGAAAAACTGTTTTTT.

CDR3 sequence reads: CASSIGAGHEQYF. CDR3 sequence (DNA): TGTGCCAGCAGCATAGGGGCGGGTCACGAGCAGTACTTC. The chain employs TRBV2 and TRBJ2-7; D is possibly TRBD1 or TRBD2 (5 bases each). This CDR3 region has 13 residues. CDR1 SNHLY and CDR2 FYNNEI come from the germline V gene. V gave up 6 bases and J gave up 5 bases, with 14 bases separating them.

This clonotype was detected many times. The chain recombines TRBV10-3 with TRBJ2-1; 10 nucleotides align to TRBD2. V gave up 4 bases and J gave up 5 bases; unmatched junction bases: 17. CDR3 size: 19 residues. Germline V gives CDR1 ENHRY, CDR2 SYGVKD. CDR3 DNA sequence: TGTGCCATCAGTGGACTAGCGGAAACGAGGACTAGCGGAAACAATGAGCAGTTCTTC. Its protein is CAISGLAETRTSGNNEQFF.

The rearrangement joins TRBV9 to TRBJ2-7; the D gene is possibly TRBD1 (7 bases). The CDR3 is 14 residues long. Per germline, CDR1 SGDLS and CDR2 YYNGEE. Trimming shortened V by 0 bases and J by 4 bases, and 11 bases separated the two germline ends. As DNA, the CDR3 is TGTGCCAGCAGCGTAGGGTCAGGGGGGTACGAGCAGTACTTC. This gives the protein CASSVGSGGYEQYF. Together with reference TRBV9 and TRBJ2-7, the CDR3 gives the full variable domain: DSGVTQTPKHLITATGQRVTLRCSPRSGDLSVYWYQQSLDQGLQFLIQYYNGEERAKGNILERFSAQQFPDLHSELNLSSLELGDSALYFCASSVGSGGYEQYFGPGTRLTVT.

This clonotype came up a few times. The chain combines TRBV4-2 with TRBJ2-1, with 9 bases identical to TRBD2. CDR1 and CDR2 (germline): LGHNA, YNFKEQ. This CDR3 has 15 amino acids. V trimming: 0 bases; J trimming: 6 bases; junction bases outside the gene matches: 3. The chain's CDR3 is CASSQDRTSVNEQFF. Here the CDR3 DNA reads TGTGCCAGCAGCCAAGATAGGACTAGCGTCAATGAGCAGTTCTTC.

There are a few counts of this clonotype. This chain links TRBV5-1 with TRBJ2-5; TRBD2 matches at 12 bases. Germline V gives CDR1 SGHRS, CDR2 YFSETQ. The CDR3 contains 14 residues. V dropped 4 bases and J dropped 5; count of bases not matched to a gene: 3. The CDR3 DNA follows: TGCGCCAGCAGCCAGACTAGCGGGAGCGAGACCCAGTACTTC. It yields the protein CASSQTSGSETQYF.

This clonotype occurred many times. V and J are TRBV5-1 and TRBJ2-3, with TRBD1 matching 8 bases. V shed 2 bases, J shed 6 bases, and the junction held 8 bases outside the gene matches. CDR3 length equals 15 residues. The germline gives CDR1 SGHRS, CDR2 YFSETQ. The CDR3 region has the DNA TGCGCCAGCAGCTTCCGAGGACAGGGTTCGGATACGCAGTATTTT. Its protein product is CASSFRGQGSDTQYF.

There are many counts of this clonotype. This rearrangement joins TRBV7-9 to TRBJ2-5; 9 nucleotides line up with TRBD1. V lost 5 bases and J lost 5; bases outside the gene matches: 9. Germline CDR1 and CDR2: SEHNR and FQNEAQ (reference sequence). The CDR3 is 15 residues long. CDR3 coding DNA: TGTGCCAGCAGCATACGGGACAGGGTTGTGGAGACCCAGTACTTC. It translates to CASSIRDRVVETQYF.

The sample holds many counts of this clonotype. J is TRBJ1-2 and V is TRBV3-1; D not certain. Germline CDR1 reads LGHDT; CDR2 reads YNNKEL (reference sequence). The ends were cut back, 0 bases at V and 2 bases at J, with 4 bases in the middle. The CDR3 covers 13 residues. CDR3 sequence (DNA): TGTGCCAGCAGCCAAGAGGGAAACTATGGCTACACCTTC. Translating it yields CASSQEGNYGYTF.

This clonotype has at least ten counts. The V call is TRBV28, the J call TRBJ2-3, with 8 bases that match TRBD2. Looked up from germline, CDR1 is MDHEN and CDR2 is SYDVKM. V was pared by 3 bases and J by 5 bases, with 10 bases of the junction left unmatched. The CDR3 consists of 16 residues. In nucleotides, the CDR3 is TGTGCCAGCAGTTTTTACTTCTCGGGAGGGGGAGATACGCAGTATTTT. Translation: CASSFYFSGGGDTQYF.

There are many counts of this clonotype. V usage is TRBV28 and J usage is TRBJ2-7, with TRBD2 matching 12 bases. This CDR3 has 15 amino acids. Germline loops: CDR1 MDHEN, CDR2 SYDVKM. Losses at the gene ends were 8 bases for V and 2 bases for J; bases not matched to a gene: 7. Here the CDR3 reads CASLGLAGGAYEQYF. The CDR3, as DNA: TGTGCCAGCCTTGGGCTAGCGGGAGGGGCCTACGAGCAGTACTTC.

The rearrangement joins TRBV28 to TRBJ2-1; 7 bases line up with TRBD2. Looked up from germline, CDR1 is MDHEN and CDR2 is SYDVKM. This CDR3 has 14 residues. V was pared by 2 bases and J by 10 bases, with 8 bases of the junction left unmatched. The CDR3 reads CASSLGGLGWEQFF. The CDR3 nucleotides are TGTGCCAGCAGTTTAGGTGGACTAGGGTGGGAGCAGTTCTTC.

This clonotype was seen many times. This chain connects TRBV20-1 to TRBJ2-7; D is unclear. The CDR3 is 11 amino acids. Trimming shortened V by 6 bases and J by 4 bases, and 10 bases separated the two germline ends. The germline V gene has CDR1 DFQATT and CDR2 SNEGSKA (reference sequence). CDR3 loop: CSAQVRYEQYF. The CDR3 DNA reads TGCAGTGCACAAGTCCGTTACGAGCAGTACTTC.

Ten or more counts support this clonotype. The chain carries TRBV5-1 and TRBJ2-4; D possibly corresponds to TRBD2 (5 bases). V lost 1 base and J 8 bases, leaving 10 bases between the germline ends. In germline, CDR1 is SGHRS, CDR2 YFSETQ. The CDR3 runs to 13 residues. The CDR3 DNA follows: TGCGCCAGCAGCTTGACGTCGCGGGACATTCAGTACTTC. Its translation: CASSLTSRDIQYF.

Remarks on this clonotype: Being one base from a much bigger clone, this may be a read error. This chain links TRBV18 with TRBJ1-2, with TRBD1 matching over 10 bases. Per the germline V gene, CDR1 is KGHSH and CDR2 is LQKENI. The CDR3 consists of 13 residues. CDR3 protein: CASSRGQGYGCTF. The CDR3 nucleotides read TGTGCCAGCTCACGGGGACAGGGGTATGGCTGCACCTTC.